This entry concerns a single TCR beta chain. The antigen remains unidentified. TCRdb's table, derived via immunoSEQ multiplex PCR, lists solely in-frame clones and lacks some. The sample comprises approximately 110,000 clones, about 94% of which are singletons, and 2.2% rests with the top ten. V trimming: 10 bases; J trimming: 4 bases; junction bases outside the gene matches: 7. The CDR3 sequence is 13 residues long. Germline V lookup: CDR1 MNHEY, CDR2 SVGAGI. The sample belongs to a study of T cell responses to AZD1222 COVID-19 vaccine. Study results and caveats: Donors were largely white British and mainly female; clonal diversity was possibly underestimated.

V and J are TRBV6-5 and TRBJ1-1; 9 positions agree with TRBD1. This TCR was sampled from an adult in good health. The sample consisted of peripheral blood, taken on day 0 of AZD1222 vaccination. The CDR3 loop reads CANRGQWGTEAFF. For the CDR3, the DNA is TGTGCCAACAGGGGGCAGTGGGGCACTGAAGCTTTCTTT.